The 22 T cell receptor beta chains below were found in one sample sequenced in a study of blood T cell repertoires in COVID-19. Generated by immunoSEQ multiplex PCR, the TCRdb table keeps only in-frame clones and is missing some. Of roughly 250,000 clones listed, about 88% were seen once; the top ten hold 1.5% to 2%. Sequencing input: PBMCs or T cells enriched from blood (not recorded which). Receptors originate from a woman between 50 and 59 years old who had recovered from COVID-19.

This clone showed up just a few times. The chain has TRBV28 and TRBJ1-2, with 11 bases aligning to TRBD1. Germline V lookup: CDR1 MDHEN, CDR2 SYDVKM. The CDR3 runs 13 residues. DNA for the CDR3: TGTTCTCATCGGGGACAGGGGGACTATGGCTACACCTTC. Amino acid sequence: CSHRGQGDYGYTF.

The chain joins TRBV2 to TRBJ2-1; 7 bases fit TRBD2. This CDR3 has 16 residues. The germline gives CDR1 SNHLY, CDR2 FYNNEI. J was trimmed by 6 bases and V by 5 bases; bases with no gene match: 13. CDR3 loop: CASSSQRFTGGNEQFF. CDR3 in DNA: TGTGCCAGCAGTTCTCAGCGGTTCACGGGGGGCAATGAGCAGTTCTTC.

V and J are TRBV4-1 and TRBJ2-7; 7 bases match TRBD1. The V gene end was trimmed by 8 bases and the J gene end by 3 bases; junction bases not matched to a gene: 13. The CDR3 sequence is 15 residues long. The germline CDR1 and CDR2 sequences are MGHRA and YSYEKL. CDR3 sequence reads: CASRYRDSSSYEQYF. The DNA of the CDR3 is TGCGCCAGCCGTTACCGGGACAGCTCCAGCTACGAGCAGTACTTC.

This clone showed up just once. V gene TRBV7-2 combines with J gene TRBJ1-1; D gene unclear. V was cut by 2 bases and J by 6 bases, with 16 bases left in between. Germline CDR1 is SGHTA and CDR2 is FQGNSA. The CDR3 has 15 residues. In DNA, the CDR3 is TGTGCCAGCAGCTTATTGGGAGAGGCCGGATCTGAAGCTTTCTTT. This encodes CASSLLGEAGSEAFF.

CDR3 nucleotides: TGTGCCAGCGCAGCGTCCCCCGGGACTAGCGGGGACACAGATACGCAGTATTTT. It codes for CASAASPGTSGDTDTQYF. V is TRBV28 and J is TRBJ2-3, with 13 positions matching TRBD2. The germline CDR1 and CDR2 sequences are MDHEN and SYDVKM. V shed 8 bases and J 2 bases; nucleotides not matched to a gene: 13. CDR3 size: 18 residues.

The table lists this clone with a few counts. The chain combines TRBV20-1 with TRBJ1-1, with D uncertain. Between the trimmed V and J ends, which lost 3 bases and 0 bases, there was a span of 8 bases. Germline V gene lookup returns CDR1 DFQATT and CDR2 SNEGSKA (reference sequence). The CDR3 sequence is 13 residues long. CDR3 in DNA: TGCAGTGCTAGTGCAGGCGTGAACACTGAAGCTTTCTTT. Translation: CSASAGVNTEAFF.

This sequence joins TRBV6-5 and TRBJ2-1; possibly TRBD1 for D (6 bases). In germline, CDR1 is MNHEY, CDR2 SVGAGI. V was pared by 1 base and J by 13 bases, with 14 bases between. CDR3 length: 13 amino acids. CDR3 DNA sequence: TGTGCCAGCAGTTACTTGGACAGCCTGAAACAGTTCTTC. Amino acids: CASSYLDSLKQFF.

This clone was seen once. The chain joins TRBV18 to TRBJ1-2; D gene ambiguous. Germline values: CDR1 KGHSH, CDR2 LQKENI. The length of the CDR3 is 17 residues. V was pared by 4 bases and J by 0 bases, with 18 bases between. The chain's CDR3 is CASSLGLVELTNYGYTF. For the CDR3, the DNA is TGTGCCAGCTCACTCGGGTTGGTGGAGTTAACTAACTATGGCTACACCTTC.

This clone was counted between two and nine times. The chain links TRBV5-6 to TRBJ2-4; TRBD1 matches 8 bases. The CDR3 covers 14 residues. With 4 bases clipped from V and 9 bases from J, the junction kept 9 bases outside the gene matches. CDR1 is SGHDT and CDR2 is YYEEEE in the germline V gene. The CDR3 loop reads CASSKYRGTGIQYF. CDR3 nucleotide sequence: TGTGCCAGCAGCAAGTACAGGGGGACCGGCATTCAGTACTTC.

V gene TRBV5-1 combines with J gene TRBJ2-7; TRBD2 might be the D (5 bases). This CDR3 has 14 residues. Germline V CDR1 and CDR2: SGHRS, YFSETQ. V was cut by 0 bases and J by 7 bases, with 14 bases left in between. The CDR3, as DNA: TGCGCCAGCAGCTTGGAGCCCGCCGGGATAGAGCAGTACTTC. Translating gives CASSLEPAGIEQYF. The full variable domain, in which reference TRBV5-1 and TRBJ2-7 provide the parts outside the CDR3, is KAGVTQTPRYLIKTRGQQVTLSCSPISGHRSVSWYQQTPGQGLQFLFEYFSETQRNKGNFPGRFSGRQFSNSRSEMNVSTLELGDSALYLCASSLEPAGIEQYFGPGTRLTVT.

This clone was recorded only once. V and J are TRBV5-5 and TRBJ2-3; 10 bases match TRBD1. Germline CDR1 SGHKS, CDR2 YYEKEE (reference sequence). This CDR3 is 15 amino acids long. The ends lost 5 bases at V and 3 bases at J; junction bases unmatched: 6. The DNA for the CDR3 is TGTGCCAGCAGGATACCGGGACAGGGGACAGATACGCAGTATTTT. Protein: CASRIPGQGTDTQYF.

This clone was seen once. CDR3 amino acids: CASSKIGGSNTEAFF. CDR3 bases: TGTGCCAGCAGCAAAATTGGAGGGTCGAACACTGAAGCTTTCTTT. The chain joins TRBV21-1 to TRBJ1-1. TRBV21-1 is a pseudogene segment. This CDR3 has 15 residues.

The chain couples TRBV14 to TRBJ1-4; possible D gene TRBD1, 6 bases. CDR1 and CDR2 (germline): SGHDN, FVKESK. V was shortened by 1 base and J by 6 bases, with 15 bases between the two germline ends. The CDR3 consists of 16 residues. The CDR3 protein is CASSQGADSPYEKLFF. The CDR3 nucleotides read TGTGCCAGCAGCCAAGGTGCGGACAGCCCTTATGAAAAACTGTTTTTT.

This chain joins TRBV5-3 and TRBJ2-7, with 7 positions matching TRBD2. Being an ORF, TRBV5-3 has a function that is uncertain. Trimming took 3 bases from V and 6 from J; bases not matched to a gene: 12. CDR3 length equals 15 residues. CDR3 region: CARSCQAKLATEQYF. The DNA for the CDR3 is TGTGCCAGAAGCTGCCAAGCCAAACTAGCGACCGAGCAGTACTTC.

CDR3 DNA: TGTGCCAGCAGCTTAACTGTCTCGGGCCGGCTAGCGGGCAACACCGGGGAGCTGTTTTTT. Translated: CASSLTVSGRLAGNTGELFF. The genes are TRBV7-3 and TRBJ2-2; 8 nucleotides match TRBD2. Trimming took 0 bases from V and 2 from J; bases not matched to a gene: 14. This CDR3 comprises 20 residues. In germline, CDR1 is SGHTA, CDR2 FQGTGA. Combining the CDR3 with reference TRBV7-3 and TRBJ2-2 gives the whole variable domain GAGVSQTPSNKVTEKGKYVELRCDPISGHTALYWYRQSLGQGPEFLIYFQGTGAADDSGLPNDRFFAVRPEGSVSTLKIQRTERGDSAVYLCASSLTVSGRLAGNTGELFFGEGSRLTVL.

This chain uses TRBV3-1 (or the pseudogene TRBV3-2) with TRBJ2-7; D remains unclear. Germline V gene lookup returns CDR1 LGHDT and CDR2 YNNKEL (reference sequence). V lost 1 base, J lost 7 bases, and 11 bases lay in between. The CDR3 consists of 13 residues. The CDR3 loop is CASSQGWAMEQYF. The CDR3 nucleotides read TGTGCCAGCAGCCAAGGATGGGCGATGGAGCAGTACTTC.

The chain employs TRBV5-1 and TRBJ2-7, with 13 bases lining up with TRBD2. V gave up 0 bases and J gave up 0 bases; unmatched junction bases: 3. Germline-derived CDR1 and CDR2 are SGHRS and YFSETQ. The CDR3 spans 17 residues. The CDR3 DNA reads TGCGCCAGCAGCTTGGGGGGGACTAGCGGGGTCTCCTACGAGCAGTACTTC. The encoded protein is CASSLGGTSGVSYEQYF.

The CDR3 bases are TGTGCCAGCAGTTCGTTCAATCAGCCCCAGCATTTT. This codes for CASSSFNQPQHF. This chain links TRBV6-5 with TRBJ1-5; no firm D call. V was clipped by 4 bases and J by 3 bases, with 4 bases between them. CDR1 is MNHEY and CDR2 is SVGAGI in the germline V gene. This CDR3 has 12 residues.

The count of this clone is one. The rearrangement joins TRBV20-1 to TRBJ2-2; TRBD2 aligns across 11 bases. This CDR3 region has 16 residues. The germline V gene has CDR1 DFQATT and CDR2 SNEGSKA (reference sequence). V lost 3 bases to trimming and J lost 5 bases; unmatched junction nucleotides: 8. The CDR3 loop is CSASGGSGRDTGELFF. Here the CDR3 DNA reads TGCAGTGCTAGTGGGGGTAGCGGGAGGGATACCGGGGAGCTGTTTTTT.

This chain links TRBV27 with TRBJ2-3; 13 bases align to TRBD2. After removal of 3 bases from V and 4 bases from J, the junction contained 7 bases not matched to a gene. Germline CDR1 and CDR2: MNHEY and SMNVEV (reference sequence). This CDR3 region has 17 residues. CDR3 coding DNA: TGTGCCAGCAGTTTCGTAGGACTAGCGGGAGTGGCAGATACGCAGTATTTT. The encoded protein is CASSFVGLAGVADTQYF.

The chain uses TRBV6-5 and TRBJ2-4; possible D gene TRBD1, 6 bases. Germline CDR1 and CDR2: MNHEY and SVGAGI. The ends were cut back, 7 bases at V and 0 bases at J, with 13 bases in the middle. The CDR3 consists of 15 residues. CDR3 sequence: CASKNRDIAKNIQYF. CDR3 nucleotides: TGTGCCAGCAAAAACCGGGACATAGCCAAAAACATTCAGTACTTC.

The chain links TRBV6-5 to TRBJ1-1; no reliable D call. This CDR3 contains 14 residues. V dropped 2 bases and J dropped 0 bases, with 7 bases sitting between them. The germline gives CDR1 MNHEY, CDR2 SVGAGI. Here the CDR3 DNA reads TGTGCCAGCAGTTACGGCAACATGAACACTGAAGCTTTCTTT. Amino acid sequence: CASSYGNMNTEAFF.